The rows below give T cell receptor beta chains drawn from one sample of a study of T cell responses to AZD1222 COVID-19 vaccine. Assay: immunoSEQ multiplex PCR; the TCRdb copy retains only in-frame clones and omits some. The data hold approximately 150,000 clones, with roughly nine tenths observed a single time. The sample consisted of peripheral blood, taken 28 days after the second AZD1222 dose. All receptors derive from an adult who received the AZD1222 COVID-19 vaccine. Each CDR3 is given with its conserved first and last residue. D genes are given only for firm matches. Size is stated for part of the rows, as once, few or many counts, or as a class when the clone is expanded.

cdr3_aa	cdr3_nt	clone_size	d_call	v_call	j_call
CASSPPGTRSMDTQYF	TGTGCCAGCTCACCCCCCGGGACTAGGAGCATGGATACGCAGTATTTT	.	TRBD2	TRBV18	TRBJ2-3
CATGQEYGYTF	TGTGCCACTGGACAGGAATATGGCTACACCTTC	once	TRBD1	TRBV19	TRBJ1-2
CASSQDGTSGVLDTQYF	TGTGCCAGCAGCCAAGATGGGACTAGCGGGGTTTTGGATACGCAGTATTTT	once	TRBD2	TRBV3-1/TRBV3-2	TRBJ2-3
CASTTGVGGEAFF	TGTGCCAGCACGACAGGGGTAGGGGGTGAAGCTTTCTTT	.	TRBD1	TRBV12-3/TRBV12-4	TRBJ1-1
CASTPGEQDYTF	TGTGCCAGTACACCGGGCGAGCAAGACTACACCTTC	.	.	TRBV19	TRBJ1-2
CASSRLQGAGGELFF	TGTGCCAGCAGCCGGTTACAGGGGGCCGGCGGGGAGCTGTTTTTT	.	TRBD1	TRBV14	TRBJ2-2
CASSTESTLHF	TGTGCCAGCAGCACGGAATCTACCCTCCACTTT	.	.	TRBV7-9	TRBJ1-6
CAWSVPPEDGNYGYTF	TGTGCCTGGAGTGTCCCCCCAGAAGACGGAAACTATGGCTACACCTTC	.	.	TRBV30	TRBJ1-2
CASSLYGEPGQPQHF	TGTGCCAGCAGTTTATATGGGGAACCTGGGCAGCCCCAGCATTTT	.	.	TRBV27	TRBJ1-5
CASSTRGANTEAFF	TGTGCCAGCAGTACACGCGGGGCTAACACTGAAGCTTTCTTT	once	.	TRBV6-6	TRBJ1-1
CASSLVRKQGAYTEAFF	TGTGCCAGCAGCTTGGTTAGAAAGCAGGGGGCTTACACTGAAGCTTTCTTT	.	TRBD1	TRBV5-6	TRBJ1-1
CASSPSQRNGEQFF	TGTGCCAGCAGCCCGTCTCAGAGAAACGGTGAGCAGTTCTTC	.	.	TRBV7-8	TRBJ2-1
CASSLGTDEQYF	TGTGCCAGCAGCCTTGGGACAGACGAGCAGTACTTC	.	TRBD1	TRBV14	TRBJ2-7
CASSVTASNQPQHF	TGTGCCAGTAGTGTGACAGCTTCCAATCAGCCCCAGCATTTT	.	.	TRBV19	TRBJ1-5